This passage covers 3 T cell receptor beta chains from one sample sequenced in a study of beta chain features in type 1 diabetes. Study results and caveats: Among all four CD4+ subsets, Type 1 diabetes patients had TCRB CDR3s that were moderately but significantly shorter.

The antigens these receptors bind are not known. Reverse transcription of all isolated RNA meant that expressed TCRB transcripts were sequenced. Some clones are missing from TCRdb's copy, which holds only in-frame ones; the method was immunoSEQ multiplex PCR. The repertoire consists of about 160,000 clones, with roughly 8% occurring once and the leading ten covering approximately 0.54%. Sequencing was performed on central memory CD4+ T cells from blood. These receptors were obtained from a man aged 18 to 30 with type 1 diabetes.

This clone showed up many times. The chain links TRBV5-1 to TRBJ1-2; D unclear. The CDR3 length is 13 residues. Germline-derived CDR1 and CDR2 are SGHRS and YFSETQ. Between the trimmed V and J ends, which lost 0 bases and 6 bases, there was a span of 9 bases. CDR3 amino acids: CASSLGITDGYTF. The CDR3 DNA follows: TGCGCCAGCAGCTTGGGCATCACAGATGGCTACACCTTC.

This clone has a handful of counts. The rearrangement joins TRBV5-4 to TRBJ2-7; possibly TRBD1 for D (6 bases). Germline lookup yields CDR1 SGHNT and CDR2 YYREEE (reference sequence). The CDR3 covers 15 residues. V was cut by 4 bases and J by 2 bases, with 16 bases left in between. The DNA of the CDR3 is TGTGCCAGCAGCCCTGGCAGGGGACGGACCTACGAGCAGTACTTC. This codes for CASSPGRGRTYEQYF.

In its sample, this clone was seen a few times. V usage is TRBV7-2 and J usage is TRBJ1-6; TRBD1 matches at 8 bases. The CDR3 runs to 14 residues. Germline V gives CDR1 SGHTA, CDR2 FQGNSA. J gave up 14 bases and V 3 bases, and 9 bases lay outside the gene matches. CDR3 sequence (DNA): TGTGCCAGCAGCTTCGGAGGACAGGGAGCGACCCTCCACTTT. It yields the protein CASSFGGQGATLHF. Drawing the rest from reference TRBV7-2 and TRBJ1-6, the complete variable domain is GAGVSQSPSNKVTEKGKDVELRCDPISGHTALYWYRQSLGQGLEFLIYFQGNSAPDKSGLPSDRFSAERTGGSVSTLTIQRTQQEDSAVYLCASSFGGQGATLHFGNGTRLTVT.